These T cell receptor beta chains were read from a single sample in a study of T cell responses to AZD1222 COVID-19 vaccine. Sequencing used immunoSEQ multiplex PCR; TCRdb keeps in-frame clones, though not all of them. Counted here are about 90,000 clones, 89% occurring once; the ten biggest clones make up approximately 5%. The specimen was peripheral blood, collected 28 days after the second AZD1222 dose. The receptors come from an adult who received the AZD1222 COVID-19 vaccine. Both conserved end residues are part of each CDR3. Each record gives: J gene, D gene, V gene, clone size, CDR3 DNA, CDR3 protein. A D gene is named only where the DNA matches it firmly. Some rows mark clone size as missing; the rest say once, few, many or name a class of expanded clone.

>TRBJ1-1|.|TRBV19|.
TGTGCCAGTATCTTCAACACTGAAGCTTTCTTT
CASIFNTEAFF
>TRBJ2-7|TRBD2|TRBV5-1|.
TGCGCCAGCAGCTTTACTAGCGGGGGCACCTACGAGCAGTACTTC
CASSFTSGGTYEQYF
>TRBJ2-5|.|TRBV24-1|few
TGTGCCACCAGTGTTGCAGGGCAAAAGACCCAGTACTTC
CATSVAGQKTQYF
>TRBJ2-2|TRBD2|TRBV19|once
TGTGCCAGTAGTATAGGGGGACTAGCGGGGGTTACCGGGGAGCTGTTTTTT
CASSIGGLAGVTGELFF
>TRBJ1-1|.|TRBV4-1|.
TGCGCCAGCAGCCAAGGGGCGAACACTGAAGCTTTCTTT
CASSQGANTEAFF
>TRBJ2-2|.|TRBV30|.
TGTGCCTGGAGTACAGTCCCTCCCGGGGAGCTGTTTTTT
CAWSTVPPGELFF
>TRBJ2-6|TRBD1|TRBV10-3|.
TGTGCCATCAGTGCGGGCAGGGGGCGCCCGGGCTCTGGGGCCAACGTCCTGACTTTC
CAISAGRGRPGSGANVLTF
>TRBJ1-5|.|TRBV30|.
TGTGCCTGGAGTGAGGGGCTAACCAATCAGCCCCAGCATTTT
CAWSEGLTNQPQHF
>TRBJ1-3|.|TRBV28|.
TGTGCCAGCAGGTCTGCCCTCCGACAAATCTCTGGAAACACCATATATTTT
CASRSALRQISGNTIYF
>TRBJ2-1|.|TRBV11-3|.
TGTGCCAGCAGCGAGGGGCTCGAGCAGTTCTTC
CASSEGLEQFF
>TRBJ1-6|.|TRBV9|.
TGTGCCAGCAGCGCCCAGACAGCTATACCTTCACCCCTCCACTTT
CASSAQTAIPSPLHF
>TRBJ2-1|TRBD2|TRBV7-2|.
TGTGCCAGCAGTGAGGGACTAGCGGAGTACAATGAGCAGTTCTTC
CASSEGLAEYNEQFF